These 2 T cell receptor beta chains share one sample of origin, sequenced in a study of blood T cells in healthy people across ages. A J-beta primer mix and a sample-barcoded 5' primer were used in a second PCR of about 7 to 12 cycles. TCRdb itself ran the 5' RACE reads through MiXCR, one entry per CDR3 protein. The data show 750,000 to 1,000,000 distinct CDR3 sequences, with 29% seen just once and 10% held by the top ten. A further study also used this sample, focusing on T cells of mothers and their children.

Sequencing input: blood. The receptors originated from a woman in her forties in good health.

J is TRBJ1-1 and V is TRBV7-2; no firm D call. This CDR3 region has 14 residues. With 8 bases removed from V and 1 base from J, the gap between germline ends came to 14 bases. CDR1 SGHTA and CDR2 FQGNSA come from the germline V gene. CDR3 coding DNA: TGTGCCAGCGGTTTACGGACGGGGAACACTGAAGCTTTCTTT. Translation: CASGLRTGNTEAFF. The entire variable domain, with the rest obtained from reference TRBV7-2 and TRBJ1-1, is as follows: GAGVSQSPSNKVTEKGKDVELRCDPISGHTALYWYRQSLGQGLEFLIYFQGNSAPDKSGLPSDRFSAERTGGSVSTLTIQRTQQEDSAVYLCASGLRTGNTEAFFGQGTRLTVV.

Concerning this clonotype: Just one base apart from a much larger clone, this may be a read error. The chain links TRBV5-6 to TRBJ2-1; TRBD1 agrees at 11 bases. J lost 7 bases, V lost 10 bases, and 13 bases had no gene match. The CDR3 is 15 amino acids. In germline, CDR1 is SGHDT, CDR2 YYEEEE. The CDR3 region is CAGTPGQGARNEQFF. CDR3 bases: TGTGCCGGCACCCCTGGACAGGGGGCGAGGAATGAGCAGTTCTTC. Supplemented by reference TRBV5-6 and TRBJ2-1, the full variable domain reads DAGVTQSPTHLIKTRGQQVTLRCSPKSGHDTVSWYQQALGQGPQFIFQYYEEEERQRGNFPDRFSGHQFPNYSSELNVNALLLGDSALYLCAGTPGQGARNEQFFGPGTRLTVL.